This TCR beta chain came from a study of beta chain features in type 1 diabetes. Findings and limits, study-wide: Shortening that was moderate but significant affected the TCRB CDR3s of Type 1 diabetes patients in all four CD4+ subsets.

The CDR3 is 13 amino acids. Germline CDR1 is SGHKS and CDR2 is YYEKEE (reference sequence). With 2 bases removed from V and 6 bases from J, the gap between germline ends came to 12 bases. This clone was observed a handful of times. The antigen remains undetermined. Expressed TCRB transcripts were sequenced, since all the RNA that had been isolated was reverse transcribed. Sequenced by immunoSEQ multiplex PCR; TCRdb stores in-frame clones only, minus some. This sample has 130,000 to 150,000 clones, with 9.2% found just once. Every donor had blood drawn once into heparin, approximately 0.11 L on average.

The receptor was derived from a man younger than 30 in good health. The V gene is TRBV5-5, the J gene TRBJ2-7; D call uncertain. Material: central memory CD4+ T cells from blood. The CDR3 region has the DNA TGTGCCAGCAGCTTCCATCTGGCTCGCGAGCAGTACTTC. Its translation: CASSFHLAREQYF.